This T cell receptor (beta chain) was captured by sequencing in a study of blood T cell repertoires in COVID-19. Study summary: Acute-phase and convalescent COVID-19 samples originated in the United States, Italy and Spain.

Methods used by the authors: Estimated nucleated cell counts came from reference gene primer amplification. Produced via immunoSEQ multiplex PCR; TCRdb's table is partial and in-frame only. V and J calls and clone size are as listed in that table; D and trimming were resolved from the DNA. Of around 72,000 clones detected, roughly four fifths appear once; the ten largest clones hold less than 2%. CDR1 is MDHEN, CDR2 SYDVKM, per germline. This CDR3 comprises 17 residues. Unmatched junction bases numbered 11, after V lost 4 bases and J lost 2 bases. The sequencing input was peripheral blood. This clonotype was sampled from an older woman with acute or convalescent COVID-19. The J gene is TRBJ2-7, the V gene TRBV28, with 10 positions matching TRBD1. The CDR3, as DNA: TGTGCCAGCAGTTCTACACTGGGACAGGGGACCACCTACGAGCAGTACTTC. Translated, it gives CASSSTLGQGTTYEQYF.